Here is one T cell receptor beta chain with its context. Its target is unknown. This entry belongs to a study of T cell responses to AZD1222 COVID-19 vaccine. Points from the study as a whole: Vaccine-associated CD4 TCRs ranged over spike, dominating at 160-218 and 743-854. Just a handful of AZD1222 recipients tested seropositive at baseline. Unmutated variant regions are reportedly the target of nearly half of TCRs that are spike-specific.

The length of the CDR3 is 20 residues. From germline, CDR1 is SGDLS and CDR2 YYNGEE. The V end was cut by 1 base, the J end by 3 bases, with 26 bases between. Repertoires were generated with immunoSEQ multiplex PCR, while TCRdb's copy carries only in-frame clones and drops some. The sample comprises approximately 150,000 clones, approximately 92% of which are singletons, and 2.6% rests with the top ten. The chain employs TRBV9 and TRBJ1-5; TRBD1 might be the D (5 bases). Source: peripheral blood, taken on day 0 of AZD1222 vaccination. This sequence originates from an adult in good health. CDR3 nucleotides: TGTGCCAGCAGCGTATGCTGGGGACCCCCTCCGATAAGGCCCAATCAGCCCCAGCATTTT. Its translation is CASSVCWGPPPIRPNQPQHF.